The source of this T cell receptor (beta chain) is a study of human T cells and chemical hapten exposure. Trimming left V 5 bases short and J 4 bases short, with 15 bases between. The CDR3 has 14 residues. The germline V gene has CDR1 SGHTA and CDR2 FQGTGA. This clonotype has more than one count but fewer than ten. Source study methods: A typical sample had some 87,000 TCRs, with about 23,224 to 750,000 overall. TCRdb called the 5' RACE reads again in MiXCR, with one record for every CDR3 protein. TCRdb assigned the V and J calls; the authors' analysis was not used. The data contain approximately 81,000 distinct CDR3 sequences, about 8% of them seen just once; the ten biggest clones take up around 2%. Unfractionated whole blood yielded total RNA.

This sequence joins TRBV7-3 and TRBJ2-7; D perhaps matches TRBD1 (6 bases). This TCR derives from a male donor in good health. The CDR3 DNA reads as TGTGCCAGCAGCCCCGGCAGGGGACAATACGAGCAGTACTTC. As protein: CASSPGRGQYEQYF. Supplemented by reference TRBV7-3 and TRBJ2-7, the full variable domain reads GAGVSQTPSNKVTEKGKYVELRCDPISGHTALYWYRQSLGQGPEFLIYFQGTGAADDSGLPNDRFFAVRPEGSVSTLKIQRTERGDSAVYLCASSPGRGQYEQYFGPGTRLTVT.